This T cell receptor beta chain was captured by sequencing in a study of cytomegalovirus exposure and HLA in healthy donors. The V gene's germline CDR1 is ENHRY and CDR2 SYGVKD. CDR3 length equals 17 residues. Germline trimming cut 5 bases from V and 6 bases from J; bases unmatched to any gene: 15. The PCR employed 60 Vbeta primers together with 13 Jbeta primers. Original processing methods: An analysis that came later counted 80 million or so unique TCR beta chains, 9 million to 12 million shared. The table came from immunoSEQ multiplex PCR; TCRdb's copy has only in-frame clones and leaves some out. V and J calls and clone size follow that table, whereas D and trimming were derived from the DNA. The repertoire holds about 140,000 clones, around 73% seen once, with 1% to 1.5% in the top ten.

This receptor was obtained from a woman aged 40 to 50 in good health and CMV-seronegative. Sequenced material: PBMCs. The V call is TRBV10-3, the J call TRBJ2-1; 8 nucleotides agree with TRBD1. The CDR3 is CAISNFFGQGVPNEQFF. CDR3 nucleotides: TGTGCCATCAGTAACTTTTTTGGACAGGGAGTGCCCAATGAGCAGTTCTTC.